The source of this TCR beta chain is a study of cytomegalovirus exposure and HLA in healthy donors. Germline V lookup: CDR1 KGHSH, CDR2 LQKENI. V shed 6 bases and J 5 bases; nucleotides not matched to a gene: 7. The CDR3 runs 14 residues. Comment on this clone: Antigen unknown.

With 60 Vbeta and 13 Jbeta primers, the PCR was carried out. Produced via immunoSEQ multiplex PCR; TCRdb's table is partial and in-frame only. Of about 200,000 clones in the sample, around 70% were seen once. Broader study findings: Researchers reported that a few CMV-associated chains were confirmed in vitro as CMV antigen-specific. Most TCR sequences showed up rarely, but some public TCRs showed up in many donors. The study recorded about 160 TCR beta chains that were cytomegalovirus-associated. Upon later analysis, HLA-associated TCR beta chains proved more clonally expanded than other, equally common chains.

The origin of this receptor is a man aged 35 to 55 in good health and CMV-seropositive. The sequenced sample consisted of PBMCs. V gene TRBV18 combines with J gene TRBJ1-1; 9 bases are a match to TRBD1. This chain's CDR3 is CASSWDRVGTEAFF. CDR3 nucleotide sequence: TGTGCCAGCTCCTGGGACAGGGTTGGGACTGAAGCTTTCTTT.